These 15 T cell receptor beta chains came from one sample sequenced in a study of OX40 agonist ivuxolimab in advanced cancers. To prepare the library, the immunoSEQ multiplex PCR assay was applied. Drawn from immuneACCESS, this table holds only the in-frame rearrangements with V and J called that TCRdb kept. Clones are partly lost; checked studies trace under half to an unresolved V gene and leave the rest unexplained. The sample table shows about 24,000 clones, and 75% to 90% are seen once. The ten largest make up 16% of the sample. The sequencing here drew on CD4+ or CD8+ T cells sorted from blood, taken in a trial of the OX40 agonist ivuxolimab. Receptors were obtained from an adult with an advanced solid tumor such as melanoma, head and neck, liver or kidney cancer.

The rearrangement links TRBV6-5 to TRBJ2-1; possible D gene TRBD2, 6 bases. Trimming shortened V by 6 bases and J by 9 bases, and 21 bases separated the two germline ends. Per the germline V gene, CDR1 is MNHEY and CDR2 is SVGAGI. This CDR3 comprises 15 residues. The CDR3 coding sequence is TGTGCCAGCAGCCAGACTAGAATAAGTCTGGGTGAGCAGTTCTTC. Translated: CASSQTRISLGEQFF.

This sequence joins TRBV7-6 and TRBJ2-1; unclear D gene. The CDR3 is made up of 16 amino acids. Germline loops: CDR1 SGHVS, CDR2 FNYEAQ. Trimming cost V 1 base and J 7 bases, with 17 bases left between them. CDR3 amino acids: CASSLGNSPPRNEQFF. The DNA of the CDR3 is TGTGCCAGCAGCTTAGGGAATTCCCCACCTCGGAATGAGCAGTTCTTC. The complete variable domain, with remaining parts taken from reference TRBV7-6 and TRBJ2-1, reads GAGVSQSPRYKVTKRGQDVALRCDPISGHVSLYWYRQALGQGPEFLTYFNYEAQQDKSGLPNDRFSAERPEGSISTLTIQRTEQRDSAMYRCASSLGNSPPRNEQFFGPGTRLTVL.

The CDR3 protein is CASSLETSGSPLHF. The CDR3 DNA reads as TGCGCCAGCAGCTTGGAGACCTCGGGTTCACCCCTCCACTTT. The chain recombines TRBV5-1 with TRBJ1-6; D ambiguous. The CDR3 loop spans 14 amino acids. The germline gives CDR1 SGHRS, CDR2 YFSETQ. The V end was cut by 0 bases, the J end by 9 bases, with 10 bases between. Together with reference TRBV5-1 and TRBJ1-6, the CDR3 gives the full variable domain: KAGVTQTPRYLIKTRGQQVTLSCSPISGHRSVSWYQQTPGQGLQFLFEYFSETQRNKGNFPGRFSGRQFSNSRSEMNVSTLELGDSALYLCASSLETSGSPLHFGNGTRLTVT.

V usage is TRBV5-4 and J usage is TRBJ2-6, with TRBD2 identical over 12 bases. The CDR3 has 18 residues. The germline V gene encodes CDR1 SGHNT and CDR2 YYREEE (reference sequence). J lost 4 bases, V lost 4 bases, and 9 bases had no gene match. The CDR3 spells CASSRPTSGRGGANVLTF. In DNA, the CDR3 is TGTGCCAGCAGCCGTCCGACTAGCGGGAGAGGGGGGGCCAACGTCCTGACTTTC.

The chain is built from TRBV7-3 and TRBJ2-5; 10 positions match TRBD2. Per the germline V gene, CDR1 is SGHTA and CDR2 is FQGTGA. This CDR3 has 14 residues. The V segment lost 4 bases and the J segment 5 bases; nucleotides outside the gene matches: 4. The chain's CDR3 is CASSSSGSRETQYF. DNA for the CDR3: TGTGCCAGCAGCTCTAGCGGGAGTCGGGAGACCCAGTACTTC.

This chain joins TRBV10-2 and TRBJ2-2; perhaps TRBD2 as D (5 bases). V lost 7 bases to trimming and J lost 0 bases, with 9 bases between them. Looked up from germline, CDR1 is WSHSY and CDR2 is SAAADI. This CDR3 has 14 residues. The CDR3 DNA reads TGCGCCAGCATCCGGGGAACGAACACCGGGGAGCTGTTTTTT. As protein: CASIRGTNTGELFF.

The chain carries TRBV25-1 and TRBJ2-1, with D perhaps TRBD2 (5 bases). The CDR3 has 14 amino acids. Between the trimmed V and J ends, which lost 7 bases and 4 bases, there was a span of 14 bases. Germline CDR1 reads MGHDK; CDR2 reads SYGVNS. The chain's CDR3 is CASTPAGAYNEQFF. DNA of the CDR3: TGTGCCAGCACGCCGGCGGGCGCTTACAATGAGCAGTTCTTC.

The chain carries TRBV10-1 and TRBJ2-3; a possible D gene is TRBD1 (5 bases). There are 13 residues in the CDR3. The germline V gene has CDR1 WNHNN and CDR2 SYGVQD (reference sequence). The V end was cut by 8 bases, the J end by 10 bases, with 19 bases between. CDR3 sequence: CASGEAGPGSQYF. In nucleotides, the CDR3 is TGCGCCAGCGGCGAAGCAGGGCCTGGATCGCAGTATTTT.

V is TRBV12-5 and J is TRBJ1-2; no clear D gene. This CDR3 has 15 residues. CDR1 LGHNT and CDR2 FRNRAP come from the germline V gene. V gave up 0 bases and J gave up 4 bases, with 12 bases separating them. The CDR3 bases are TGTGCTAGTGGTTTGGTCGGTCAGGAACCCTATGGCTACACCTTC. It encodes CASGLVGQEPYGYTF.

This clone was recorded a few times. The rearrangement links TRBV19 to TRBJ1-5, with a weak D call TRBD1 (5 bases). The ends were cut back, 8 bases at V and 7 bases at J, with 18 bases in the middle. CDR1 is LNHDA and CDR2 is SQIVND in the germline V gene (reference sequence). CDR3 length equals 14 residues. CDR3 sequence reads: CASSNSGGDQPQHF. The CDR3 DNA is TGTGCCAGTTCCAATTCGGGAGGGGACCAGCCCCAGCATTTT.

CDR3 protein: CASKTSGGAVADTQYF. The CDR3 DNA reads TGTGCCAGCAAGACTAGCGGGGGGGCGGTCGCAGATACGCAGTATTTT. The gene calls are TRBV5-4 and TRBJ2-3; 14 nucleotides align to TRBD2. This CDR3 contains 16 residues. J gave up 4 bases and V 6 bases, and 7 bases lay outside the gene matches. Germline CDR1 SGHNT, CDR2 YYREEE (reference sequence).

This chain uses TRBV11-3 with TRBJ2-3; possibly TRBD2 for D (5 bases). This CDR3 is built from 15 residues. The V end lost 3 bases, the J end lost 3 bases, and 13 bases lay between the germline ends. Germline CDR1 SGHNT, CDR2 YENEEA. As DNA, the CDR3 is TGTGCCAGCAGCTTCGGCACTAGGTTGACAGATACGCAGTATTTT. Its protein product is CASSFGTRLTDTQYF.

The chain is built from TRBV7-2 and TRBJ2-3; no clear D. The CDR3 spans 13 residues. In germline, CDR1 is SGHTA, CDR2 FQGNSA. Trimming cost V 4 bases and J 7 bases, with 12 bases left between them. CDR3 residues: CASSSSGLHTQYF. The CDR3 nucleotides are TGTGCCAGCAGCTCTTCCGGGCTACATACGCAGTATTTT.

A few counts support this clone. J is TRBJ2-3 and V is TRBV27; possibly TRBD1 for D (5 bases). Germline V gives CDR1 MNHEY, CDR2 SMNVEV (reference sequence). The CDR3 covers 15 residues. With 8 bases removed from V and 0 bases from J, the gap between germline ends came to 15 bases. The CDR3, as DNA: TGTGCCAGCCCCTCGACAGAGGATAGCACAGATACGCAGTATTTT. The encoded protein is CASPSTEDSTDTQYF.

The chain joins TRBV5-4 to TRBJ2-1, with 7 positions matching TRBD1. With V trimmed by 4 bases and J by 7 bases, 14 bases remained unmatched. From germline, CDR1 is SGHNT and CDR2 YYREEE (reference sequence). CDR3 length equals 16 residues. The CDR3 bases are TGTGCCAGCAGCCTGGATTCCTGGACAGGCTCGAATGAGCAGTTCTTC. Translated, it gives CASSLDSWTGSNEQFF.